This T cell receptor beta chain is from a study of glioma-infiltrating T cells. The CDR3 runs to 13 residues. Per the germline V gene, CDR1 is SQVTM and CDR2 is ANQGSEA. The trim removed 7 bases at V and 5 bases at J, leaving 9 bases unmatched. There are a few counts of this clonotype. Its antigen is as yet unknown. Broader study findings: Gliomas, especially low-grade, showed above-expected tissue-blood divergence; non-neoplastic patients showed below. Only very few CDR3 sequences appeared in both tissue and blood.

TCR alpha and beta CDR3 regions were amplified from RNA using iRepertoire nested multiplex PCR. One-step reverse transcription and amplification started from approximately 100-400 ng of tissue mRNA or PBMC total RNA. TCRdb redid the calling of the multiplex PCR reads with MiXCR, one entry per CDR3 protein. The sample lists some 85,000 distinct CDR3 sequences, 20% to 25% occurring once. The V gene is TRBV29-1, the J gene TRBJ2-5; 8 bases agree with TRBD1. The receptor was isolated from a human donor with low-grade glioma or glioblastoma, undergoing nonglioma brain surgery, or in good health (not recorded which). Sequenced material: glioma tissue, nonneoplastic brain tissue, or PBMCs (not recorded which). The DNA of the CDR3 is TGCAGCGCGGATTTCAGGGGGCTGGAGACCCAGTACTTC. Encoded protein: CSADFRGLETQYF.